Listed below are T cell receptor beta chains from one sample, sequenced in a study of memory CD4+ T cells and cytomegalovirus serostatus. The method was immunoSEQ multiplex PCR; TCRdb's version includes in-frame clones alone and lacks a portion of them. Among some 87,000 clones, 80% were seen once, and the ten largest hold less than 4.5%. Sequences were obtained from memory CD4+ T cells from blood. These TCRs come from an adult in good health and CMV-seropositive. Each CDR3 is given with its conserved first and last residue. A D gene is named only where the DNA matches it firmly. Expanded clones are given a class, and other clones once, few, many or no size at all.

v_gene	len	j_gene	d_gene	abundance	CDR3aa	CDR3nt
TRBV28	15	TRBJ2-7	.	.	CASSLQGLDSYEQYF	TGTGCCAGCAGTTTACAAGGCCTGGATTCCTACGAGCAGTACTTC
TRBV28	15	TRBJ2-2	TRBD2	.	CASSFPLAGGGELFF	TGTGCCAGCAGTTTCCCTCTAGCGGGAGGGGGGGAGCTGTTTTTT
TRBV2	12	TRBJ2-7	.	.	CAYGVTGYEQYF	TGTGCATATGGTGTAACAGGGTACGAGCAGTACTTC
TRBV28	15	TRBJ2-1	TRBD2	.	CASISGGGYYNEQFF	TGTGCCAGCATTTCCGGGGGAGGGTACTACAATGAGCAGTTCTTC
TRBV6-5	12	TRBJ2-5	.	.	CASSYRWETQYF	TGTGCCAGCAGTTACCGGTGGGAGACCCAGTACTTC
TRBV28	16	TRBJ2-2	.	.	CASSSPVVFGTGELFF	TGTGCCAGCAGTTCCCCGGTGGTATTCGGGACCGGGGAGCTGTTTTTT
TRBV4-1	13	TRBJ2-7	.	few	CASSQENGFEQYF	TGCGCCAGCAGCCAAGAGAACGGATTCGAGCAGTACTTC
TRBV5-1	16	TRBJ2-2	TRBD2	.	CASSLIAGPNTGELFF	TGCGCCAGCAGCCTAATAGCGGGACCGAACACCGGGGAGCTGTTTTTT
TRBV28	14	TRBJ2-7	.	.	CASSQTASVSEQYF	TGTGCCAGCAGTCAGACTGCTTCGGTAAGCGAGCAGTACTTC
TRBV28	17	TRBJ2-1	.	once	CASSPGFRAGYYNEQFF	TGTGCCAGCAGTCCGGGGTTTAGGGCGGGTTACTACAATGAGCAGTTCTTC
TRBV15	14	TRBJ2-1	TRBD2	.	CATSRDRTSEGQFF	TGTGCCACCAGCAGAGATCGGACTAGCGAAGGGCAGTTCTTC
TRBV5-6	14	TRBJ2-1	.	.	CASSLGRAYNEQFF	TGTGCCAGCAGCTTGGGCAGGGCCTACAATGAGCAGTTCTTC
TRBV4-1	16	TRBJ2-5	TRBD1	.	CASSQGQAQGDETQYF	TGCGCCAGCAGCCAAGGACAGGCGCAGGGGGACGAGACCCAGTACTTC
TRBV30	14	TRBJ2-7	.	.	CAWSLGTVNYEQYF	TGTGCCTGGAGCCTTGGGACCGTAAACTACGAGCAGTACTTC
TRBV6-5	14	TRBJ2-7	TRBD1	.	CASSISGTGGEQYF	TGTGCCAGCAGTATCTCCGGGACAGGGGGTGAGCAGTACTTC
TRBV5-8	14	TRBJ2-5	TRBD1	.	CASSSGDRVETQYF	TGTGCCAGCAGCTCGGGGGACAGGGTCGAGACCCAGTACTTC
TRBV2	14	TRBJ2-1	TRBD1	.	CASKQGFSDNEQFF	TGTGCCAGCAAACAGGGGTTCTCGGACAATGAGCAGTTCTTC
TRBV5-1	16	TRBJ2-3	.	.	CASSLYGGRGTDTQYF	TGCGCCAGCAGCTTGTACGGGGGCAGGGGAACAGATACGCAGTATTTT
TRBV14	15	TRBJ2-5	TRBD2	once	CASSTGLAGVETQYF	TGTGCCAGCAGCACGGGACTAGCGGGAGTTGAGACCCAGTACTTC
TRBV7-7	15	TRBJ2-7	.	few	CASSLGPGYPYEQYF	TGTGCTAGCAGCTTAGGTCCGGGATACCCCTACGAGCAGTACTTC
TRBV28	16	TRBJ1-2	TRBD1	.	CASSAGSGQVIWGYTF	TGTGCCAGCAGTGCAGGATCGGGACAGGTTATTTGGGGCTACACCTTC
TRBV4-2	15	TRBJ2-5	TRBD1	.	CASSQGGQGVETQYF	TGTGCCAGCAGCCAAGGGGGACAGGGTGTAGAGACCCAGTACTTC
TRBV10-3	15	TRBJ2-4	TRBD2	.	CAISDRTSGGNIQYF	TGTGCCATCAGTGACCGGACTAGCGGTGGAAACATTCAGTACTTC
TRBV19	14	TRBJ1-2	TRBD1	.	CASSLWGTGNGYTF	TGTGCCAGTAGTCTCTGGGGGACAGGGAACGGCTACACCTTC
TRBV11-1	13	TRBJ2-5	.	.	CASSLTGRETQYF	TGTGCCAGCAGCCTAACAGGGAGGGAGACCCAGTACTTC
TRBV27	17	TRBJ2-2	TRBD1	few	CASSLSDRGTNTGELFF	TGTGCCAGCAGTTTATCGGACAGGGGCACTAACACCGGGGAGCTGTTTTTT
TRBV4-1	16	TRBJ2-2	.	.	CASSQEVAQSAGELFF	TGCGCCAGCAGCCAAGAAGTTGCACAGTCCGCCGGGGAGCTGTTTTTT
TRBV29-1	13	TRBJ1-1	.	.	CSVEVGLNTEAFF	TGCAGCGTTGAAGTTGGGTTGAACACTGAAGCTTTCTTT
TRBV6-1	14	TRBJ2-1	TRBD2	.	CASRPGLAYNEQFF	TGTGCCAGCAGGCCGGGACTAGCATACAATGAGCAGTTCTTC
TRBV5-1	13	TRBJ1-3	.	.	CASSLDSGNTIYF	TGCGCCAGCAGTTTAGACTCTGGAAACACCATATATTTT
TRBV27	13	TRBJ2-3	.	.	CASGGLSTDTQYF	TGTGCCAGCGGAGGCCTTAGCACAGATACGCAGTATTTT
TRBV5-1	14	TRBJ1-5	.	.	CASSFGQTNQPQHF	TGCGCCAGCAGCTTCGGACAGACCAATCAGCCCCAGCATTTT
TRBV25-1	16	TRBJ1-4	.	.	CASSEVGAGITEKLFF	TGTGCCAGCAGTGAAGTCGGGGCAGGGATCACTGAAAAACTGTTTTTT
TRBV5-1	15	TRBJ1-3	.	.	CASSPGLSSGNTIYF	TGCGCCAGCAGCCCGGGACTCAGCTCTGGAAACACCATATATTTT
TRBV7-2	18	TRBJ2-2	TRBD2	few	CASSWGMRGGVSTGELFF	TGTGCCAGCAGCTGGGGAATGCGGGGAGGGGTGAGCACCGGGGAGCTGTTTTTT
TRBV4-2	14	TRBJ2-7	.	.	CASSLGTSEGERYF	TGTGCCAGCAGCCTGGGTACCTCCGAGGGCGAGCGGTACTTC
TRBV18	13	TRBJ1-5	.	.	CASSPGSQQPQHF	TGTGCCAGCTCCCCGGGCTCCCAGCAGCCCCAGCATTTT
TRBV11-2	14	TRBJ2-5	TRBD1	.	CASSQTGGQETQYF	TGTGCCAGCAGCCAGACAGGGGGTCAAGAGACCCAGTACTTC
TRBV7-9	16	TRBJ2-3	TRBD2	.	CASSLGTSGLTDTQYF	TGTGCCAGCAGCTTAGGGACTAGCGGGCTCACAGATACGCAGTATTTT
TRBV5-1	15	TRBJ2-2	TRBD2	few	CASSFASGRTGELFF	TGCGCCAGCAGCTTCGCTAGCGGGAGGACCGGGGAGCTGTTTTTT
TRBV15	15	TRBJ2-5	.	.	CATSRGNKYQETQYF	TGTGCCACCAGCAGAGGAAACAAGTACCAAGAGACCCAGTACTTC
TRBV6-1	13	TRBJ1-4	TRBD1	once	CASNGQGNEKLFF	TGTGCCAGCAATGGACAGGGAAATGAAAAACTGTTTTTT
TRBV18	14	TRBJ1-2	TRBD1	.	CASSPGDRIYGYTF	TGTGCCAGCTCACCCGGGGACAGAATCTATGGCTACACCTTC
TRBV30	16	TRBJ2-7	TRBD2	.	CAWTPGGTSASYEQYF	TGTGCCTGGACTCCCGGGGGGACTAGCGCCTCCTACGAGCAGTACTTC
TRBV28	16	TRBJ2-7	.	.	CASFPAPRGAGYEQYF	TGTGCCAGCTTCCCAGCCCCCCGGGGGGCTGGGTACGAGCAGTACTTC
TRBV19	15	TRBJ2-7	.	.	CASRLGTRAAYEQYF	TGTGCCAGTAGGCTTGGGACAAGGGCTGCCTACGAGCAGTACTTC
TRBV28	14	TRBJ2-3	.	.	CASSSYLNGDTQYF	TGTGCCAGCAGTTCTTACCTGAATGGAGATACGCAGTATTTT
TRBV4-2	16	TRBJ1-2	.	.	CASSPMRGGMGYGYTF	TGTGCCAGCAGCCCTATGCGAGGGGGGATGGGCTATGGCTACACCTTC
TRBV5-8	16	TRBJ2-3	TRBD2	.	CASSLWTSGRRDTQYF	TGTGCCAGCAGCTTGTGGACTAGCGGGAGGAGAGATACGCAGTATTTT